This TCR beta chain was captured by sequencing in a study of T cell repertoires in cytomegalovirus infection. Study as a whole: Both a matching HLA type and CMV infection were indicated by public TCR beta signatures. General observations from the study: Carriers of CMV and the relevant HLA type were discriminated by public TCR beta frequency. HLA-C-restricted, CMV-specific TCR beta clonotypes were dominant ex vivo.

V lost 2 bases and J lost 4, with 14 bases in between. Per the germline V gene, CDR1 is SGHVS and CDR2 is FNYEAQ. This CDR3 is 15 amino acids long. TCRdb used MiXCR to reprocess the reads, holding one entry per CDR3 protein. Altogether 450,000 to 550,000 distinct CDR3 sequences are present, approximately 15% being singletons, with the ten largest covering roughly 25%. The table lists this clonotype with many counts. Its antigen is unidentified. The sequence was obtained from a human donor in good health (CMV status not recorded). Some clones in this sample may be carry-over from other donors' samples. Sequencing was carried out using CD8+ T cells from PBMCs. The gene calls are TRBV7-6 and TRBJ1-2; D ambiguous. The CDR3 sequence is CASSLRHNRPYGYTF. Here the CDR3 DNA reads TGTGCCAGCAGCTTACGGCATAACAGACCCTATGGCTACACCTTC. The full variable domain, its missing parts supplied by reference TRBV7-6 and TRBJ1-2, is GAGVSQSPRYKVTKRGQDVALRCDPISGHVSLYWYRQALGQGPEFLTYFNYEAQQDKSGLPNDRFSAERPEGSISTLTIQRTEQRDSAMYRCASSLRHNRPYGYTFGSGTRLTVV.